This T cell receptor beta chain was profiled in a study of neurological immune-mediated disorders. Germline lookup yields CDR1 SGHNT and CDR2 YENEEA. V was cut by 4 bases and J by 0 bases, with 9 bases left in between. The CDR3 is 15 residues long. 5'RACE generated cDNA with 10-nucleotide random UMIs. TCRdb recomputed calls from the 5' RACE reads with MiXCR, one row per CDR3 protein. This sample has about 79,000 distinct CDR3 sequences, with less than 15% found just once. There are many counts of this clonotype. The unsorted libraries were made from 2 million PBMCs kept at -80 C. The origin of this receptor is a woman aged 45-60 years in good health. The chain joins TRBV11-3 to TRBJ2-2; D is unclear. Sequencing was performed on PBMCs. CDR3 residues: CASSSRVTNTGELFF. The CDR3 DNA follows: TGTGCCAGCAGCTCCAGAGTTACGAACACCGGGGAGCTGTTTTTT.